This passage covers 4 T cell receptor beta chains from one sample sequenced in a study of blood T cells in healthy people across ages. A J-beta primer mix and a sample-barcoded 5' primer were used in a second PCR of roughly 6 to 11 cycles. TCRdb called the 5' RACE reads again in MiXCR, with one record for every CDR3 protein. Of hundreds of thousands of distinct CDR3 sequences in the sample, roughly 64% were seen once. The sequenced sample consisted of blood. These receptors all stem from a man aged 30 to 39 in good health.

The CDR3 DNA reads as TGTGCCCCACCGTTGGCAGCAGGAATTCACAATGAGCAGTTCTTC. Amino acids: CAPPLAAGIHNEQFF. The chain links TRBV24-1 to TRBJ2-1; D gene unclear. Trimming shortened V by 12 bases and J by 5 bases, and 22 bases separated the two germline ends. The CDR3 has 15 amino acids. Germline V gives CDR1 KGHDR, CDR2 SFDVKD.

The rearrangement uses TRBV6-2 or TRBV6-3 and TRBJ1-2; D not certain. This CDR3 spans 8 amino acids. The germline V gene encodes CDR1 MNHEY and CDR2 SVGEGT. V was shortened by 9 bases and J by 12 bases, with 8 bases between the two germline ends. The CDR3 DNA sequence: TGTGCCAGGGTCCTTAACACCTTC. It yields the protein CARVLNTF.

CDR3 bases: TGCAGTGCTAGATCCCGGACTAGCGGGGACGTGACCCAGTACTTC. Translating gives CSARSRTSGDVTQYF. The chain uses TRBV20-1 and TRBJ2-5, with 12 bases lining up with TRBD2. The length of the CDR3 is 15 residues. CDR1 is DFQATT and CDR2 is SNEGSKA in the germline V gene (reference sequence). The V and J ends lost 2 bases and 7 bases, in that order; junction bases with no gene match: 8.

This clonotype was picked up one time. The DNA is left out, because the CDR3 cannot be placed on it with certainty; the CDR3 is given as TCRdb lists it. The chain links TRBV20-1 to TRBJ2-7; the table names TRBD2, a call not compared with the DNA. The CDR3 adds up to 18 amino acids, both ends counted. CDR1 and CDR2 from the germline V gene are DFQATT and SNEGSKA (reference sequence). CDR3 protein: CSYSCGLAGFWGLGEQYF.